Below are 14 T cell receptor beta chains sequenced from a single sample in a study of OX40 agonist ivuxolimab in advanced cancers. To prepare the library, the immunoSEQ multiplex PCR assay was applied. Sourced from immuneACCESS, this table was stored by TCRdb with only in-frame sequences that have V and J called. A share of the clones is absent; for the studies checked, an unresolved V gene accounts for under half, and the remainder has no known explanation. The sample table holds 55,000 to 75,000 clones, of which around four fifths were seen once. About 11% of the sample rests with the top ten. The sequences come from CD4+ or CD8+ T cells sorted from blood, collected in a trial of the OX40 agonist ivuxolimab. All receptors derive from an adult with an advanced solid tumor such as melanoma, head and neck, liver or kidney cancer.

The chain combines TRBV28 with TRBJ1-2, with 7 positions matching TRBD1. The length of the CDR3 is 13 residues. From germline, CDR1 is MDHEN and CDR2 SYDVKM. V shed 4 bases, J shed 5 bases, and the junction held 4 bases outside the gene matches. The CDR3 DNA reads as TGTGCCAGCAGTTCAGGGGGAAGTTATGGCTACACCTTC. It codes for CASSSGGSYGYTF.

This chain links TRBV30 with TRBJ2-1, with a weak D call TRBD1 (6 bases). Trimming stripped 0 bases from V and 11 bases from J, with 11 bases between. Germline loops: CDR1 GTSNPN, CDR2 SVGIG (reference sequence). The CDR3 is made up of 12 amino acids. The CDR3 region has the DNA TGTGCCTGGAGTGTGGAACAGGGTCAGCAGTTCTTC. Encoded protein: CAWSVEQGQQFF.

This chain links TRBV5-6 with TRBJ2-7; D unresolved. Trimming removed 3 bases at V and 3 bases at J, with 10 bases between. Germline V gene data show CDR1 as SGHDT and CDR2 as YYEEEE. This CDR3 is built from 13 residues. CDR3 residues: CASSSWNSYEQYV. DNA for the CDR3: TGTGCCAGCAGCTCGTGGAACAGCTACGAGCAGTACGTC.

J is TRBJ2-1 and V is TRBV30, with 13 bases that match TRBD2. The CDR3 totals 16 residues. Germline CDR1 is GTSNPN and CDR2 is SVGIG (reference sequence). Germline trimming cut 3 bases from V and 3 bases from J; bases unmatched to any gene: 5. In nucleotides, the CDR3 is TGTGCCTGGAGCACCGGGACTAGCGGGATCTACAATGAGCAGTTCTTC. It codes for CAWSTGTSGIYNEQFF. The full variable domain, its missing parts supplied by reference TRBV30 and TRBJ2-1, is SQTIHQWPATLVQPVGSPLSLECTVEGTSNPNLYWYRQAAGRGLQLLFYSVGIGQISSEVPQNLSASRPQDRQFILSSKKLLLSDSGFYLCAWSTGTSGIYNEQFFGPGTRLTVL.

This rearrangement joins TRBV12-5 to TRBJ1-1, with 7 positions matching TRBD1. Looked up from germline, CDR1 is LGHNT and CDR2 is FRNRAP. Trimming cost V 0 bases and J 6 bases; bases outside gene matches: 7. The CDR3 spans 15 residues. The CDR3 is CASGLVLRQGAEAFF. The CDR3 DNA reads TGTGCTAGTGGTTTGGTACTAAGGCAGGGGGCTGAAGCTTTCTTT.

This clone was detected once. The chain links TRBV9 to TRBJ1-3; TRBD1 matches 9 bases. This CDR3 has 16 amino acids. The V gene's germline CDR1 is SGDLS and CDR2 YYNGEE. V dropped 4 bases and J dropped 2; count of bases not matched to a gene: 7. CDR3 DNA: TGTGCCAGCAGCCTCCGGACAGGGGACGCTGGAAACACCATATATTTT. Protein: CASSLRTGDAGNTIYF.

V gene TRBV30 combines with J gene TRBJ1-6; 8 nucleotides agree with TRBD1. Losses at the gene ends were 5 bases for V and 10 bases for J; bases not matched to a gene: 4. The germline V gene encodes CDR1 GTSNPN and CDR2 SVGIG (reference sequence). The CDR3 is 12 amino acids. This chain's CDR3 is CAWGQGYSPLHF. In DNA, the CDR3 is TGTGCCTGGGGACAGGGCTACTCACCCCTCCACTTT. The full variable domain, in which reference TRBV30 and TRBJ1-6 provide the parts outside the CDR3, is SQTIHQWPATLVQPVGSPLSLECTVEGTSNPNLYWYRQAAGRGLQLLFYSVGIGQISSEVPQNLSASRPQDRQFILSSKKLLLSDSGFYLCAWGQGYSPLHFGNGTRLTVT.

The V gene is TRBV21-1, the J gene TRBJ2-2. TRBV21-1 is given as a pseudogene. This CDR3 region has 11 residues. CDR3 sequence (DNA): TGTGCCCAAGGACCCCCCGGGGAGCTGTTTTTT. Amino acids: CAQGPPGELFF.

This clone was counted only a few times. J is TRBJ1-2 and V is TRBV28; D might be TRBD1 (5 bases). Trimming shortened V by 9 bases and J by 6 bases, and 17 bases separated the two germline ends. From germline, CDR1 is MDHEN and CDR2 SYDVKM. The CDR3 totals 13 residues. CDR3 nucleotide sequence: TGTGCCAGTAAGCCCCGGGGGGGGAATGGCTACACCTTC. Residues: CASKPRGGNGYTF.

CDR3 protein: CASSDLQGAKDTQYF. CDR3 coding DNA: TGTGCCAGCAGTGACCTTCAGGGGGCGAAGGATACGCAGTATTTT. The chain recombines TRBV2 with TRBJ2-3; 8 bases map to TRBD1. This CDR3 region has 15 residues. With V trimmed by 3 bases and J by 6 bases, 8 bases remained unmatched. The germline V gene encodes CDR1 SNHLY and CDR2 FYNNEI. The full variable domain, its missing parts supplied by reference TRBV2 and TRBJ2-3, is EPEVTQTPSHQVTQMGQEVILRCVPISNHLYFYWYRQILGQKVEFLVSFYNNEISEKSEIFDDQFSVERPDGSNFTLKIRSTKLEDSAMYFCASSDLQGAKDTQYFGPGTRLTVL.

The rearrangement uses TRBV6-4 and TRBJ2-7; D is unresolved. Deletions cut 10 bases from V and 3 bases from J, with 19 bases between. Germline loops: CDR1 MRHNA, CDR2 SNTAGT. This CDR3 has 14 residues. This CDR3 is CATIKTRNYYEQYV. CDR3 bases: TGTGCCACCATTAAGACTCGAAATTACTACGAGCAGTACGTC.

The genes are TRBV28 and TRBJ2-4; tentative D call: TRBD2 (6 bases). The CDR3 is 18 amino acids. The V and J ends lost 2 bases and 10 bases respectively, with 27 bases between them. CDR1 is MDHEN, CDR2 SYDVKM, per germline. CDR3 DNA sequence: TGTGCCAGCAGTTTAGAGAGTAGCGGCTCCATTATCCCCCTAATTCAGTACTTC. Translating it yields CASSLESSGSIIPLIQYF.

This clone was seen a few times. The chain recombines TRBV6-1 with TRBJ1-1, with D possibly matching TRBD1 (5 bases). The ends were cut back, 9 bases at V and 3 bases at J, with 8 bases in the middle. CDR1 MNHNS and CDR2 SASEGT come from the germline V gene. This CDR3 has 11 residues. The CDR3 loop is CASKGDTEAFF. CDR3 DNA sequence: TGTGCCAGTAAAGGGGACACTGAAGCTTTCTTT.

The gene calls are TRBV28 and TRBJ2-2; unclear D gene. The V gene lost 6 bases and the J gene lost 2 bases, with 13 bases spanning the gap. This CDR3 region has 15 residues. The V gene's germline CDR1 is MDHEN and CDR2 SYDVKM. The CDR3, as DNA: TGTGCCAGCAGCTCGATCAACCTAAACACCGGGGAGCTGTTTTTT. Translation: CASSSINLNTGELFF.